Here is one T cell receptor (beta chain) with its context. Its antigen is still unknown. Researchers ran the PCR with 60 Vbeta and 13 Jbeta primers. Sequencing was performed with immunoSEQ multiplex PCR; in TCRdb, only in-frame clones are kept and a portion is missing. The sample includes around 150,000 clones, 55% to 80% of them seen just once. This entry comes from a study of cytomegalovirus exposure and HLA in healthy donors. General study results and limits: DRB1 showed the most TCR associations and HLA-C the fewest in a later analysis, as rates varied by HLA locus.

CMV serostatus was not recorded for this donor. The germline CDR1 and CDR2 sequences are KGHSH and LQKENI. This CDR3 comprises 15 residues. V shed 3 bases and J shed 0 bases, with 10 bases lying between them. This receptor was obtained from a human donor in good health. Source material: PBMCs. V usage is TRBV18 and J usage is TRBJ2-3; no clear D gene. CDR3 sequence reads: CASSPPNFSTDTQYF. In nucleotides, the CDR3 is TGTGCCAGCTCACCTCCCAATTTTAGCACAGATACGCAGTATTTT. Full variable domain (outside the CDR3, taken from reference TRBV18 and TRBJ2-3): NAGVMQNPRHLVRRRGQEARLRCSPMKGHSHVYWYRQLPEEGLKFMVYLQKENIIDESGMPKERFSAEFPKEGPSILRIQQVVRGDSAAYFCASSPPNFSTDTQYFGPGTRLTVL.